This record looks at one T cell receptor (beta chain) sequence and its context. Its antigen remains unknown. Template switching introduced a universal primer site, and the cDNA bore unique molecular identifiers. Via MiXCR, TCRdb re-called the 5' RACE reads, giving one row per CDR3 protein. The data hold 1,800,000 or so distinct CDR3 sequences, with about 31% observed a single time. The data were obtained in a study of identical twins. Study-level points and caveats: One should note that invariant MAIT and iNKT cells could partly confound zero-insertion analyses. Models predicted too little out-of-frame TCR alpha sharing in monozygotic twins.

Per the germline V gene, CDR1 is DFQATT and CDR2 is SNEGSKA (reference sequence). The CDR3 loop spans 17 amino acids. V gave up 0 bases and J gave up 0 bases, with 17 bases separating them. The origin of this receptor is a newborn girl in good health. Input material: cord blood. V and J are TRBV20-1 and TRBJ1-2; tentative D call: TRBD1 (6 bases). The CDR3 protein is CSARDGGQPLANYGYTF. CDR3 DNA sequence: TGCAGTGCTAGAGATGGAGGACAGCCCCTCGCTAACTATGGCTACACCTTC.